This paragraph covers one TCR beta chain sequence. As yet, its antigen is unknown. The sample belongs to a study of cytomegalovirus exposure and HLA in healthy donors. Although they were nominally healthy when sampled, donors likely had unrecorded immune exposures. Study outcomes and limitations: Only CMV serostatus was available as immune exposure information. In an earlier analysis, in approximately 630 donors, most V segments appeared productive either ~90% or ~30% of the time.

13 Jbeta primers and 60 Vbeta primers were used for the PCR. Methods used by the authors: Roughly 12 million of 80 million to 85 million unique TCR beta chains were shared, per a later count. Clones were sequenced by immunoSEQ multiplex PCR, and TCRdb holds only the in-frame ones, with some missing. The V and J calls and clone size were taken over from that table, and D and trimming were inferred from the DNA. Of 60,000 to 70,000 clones in the sample, approximately 82% were seen once. Trimming pared 5 bases from V and 2 bases from J, leaving 19 bases between. Germline V lookup: CDR1 SGHAT, CDR2 FQNNGV. The CDR3 sequence is 17 residues long.

The sequenced material came from PBMCs. The chain combines TRBV11-2 with TRBJ1-5, with D perhaps matching TRBD1 (6 bases). This clonotype originated in a woman aged 40 to 55 in good health and CMV-seropositive. CDR3 amino acids: CASSLGLPTGRNQPQHF. CDR3 nucleotides: TGTGCCAGCAGCCTGGGGCTCCCTACAGGGCGCAATCAGCCCCAGCATTTT.